Listed here are 10 T cell receptor beta chains from one sample, sequenced in a study of cytomegalovirus exposure and HLA in healthy donors (TCRdb year 2017). Libraries came from the immunoSEQ multiplex PCR assay. The multiplex PCR relied on a mix of 60 forward primers for TCR Vbeta segments and 13 reverse primers for TCR Jbeta segments. Held by TCRdb, this immuneACCESS table contains in-frame sequences only and omits some clones. Under half of the omission traces to an unresolved V gene where checked; the cause of the rest is unknown. This sample has 150,000 to 200,000 clones in its table, and 76% of those were observed once. Jointly, the top ten make up under 2.5% of the sample. Source material: PBMCs. These receptors all come from a woman in her twenties or thirties in good health and CMV-seropositive.

The chain carries TRBV6-4 and TRBJ1-6; D gene uncertain. There are 14 residues in the CDR3. Trimming stripped 5 bases from V and 13 bases from J, with 18 bases between. Germline assignment: CDR1 MRHNA and CDR2 SNTAGT. The CDR3 region is CASSYTREPGPLHF. The CDR3 bases are TGTGCCAGCAGTTACACGAGGGAGCCCGGGCCCCTCCACTTT.

The chain uses TRBV5-1 and TRBJ2-7; a weak D match, TRBD2 (5 bases). The CDR3 length is 17 residues. V dropped 0 bases and J dropped 3 bases, with 19 bases sitting between them. Germline V gives CDR1 SGHRS, CDR2 YFSETQ. CDR3 region: CASSLGEIPSLNYEQYF. The CDR3 DNA reads as TGCGCCAGCAGCTTGGGGGAGATACCCTCCCTTAACTACGAGCAGTACTTC.

DNA of the CDR3: TGTGCCAGCAAACGGCCGGGACTTTACACTGAAGCTTTCTTT. Translating gives CASKRPGLYTEAFF. This chain uses TRBV27 with TRBJ1-1; tentatively, D is TRBD1 (5 bases). The germline gives CDR1 MNHEY, CDR2 SMNVEV (reference sequence). Trimming pared 7 bases from V and 3 bases from J, leaving 15 bases between. This CDR3 region has 14 residues.

The chain employs TRBV5-5 and TRBJ2-5; 8 bases align to TRBD1. The V gene end was trimmed by 4 bases and the J gene end by 5 bases; junction bases not matched to a gene: 4. CDR1 is SGHKS, CDR2 YYEKEE, per germline (reference sequence). The CDR3 has 13 residues. The CDR3 nucleotides read TGTGCCAGCAGCCGGGACAGGCCGGAGACCCAGTACTTC. The encoded protein is CASSRDRPETQYF. Variable domain in full (rest from reference TRBV5-5 and TRBJ2-5): DAGVTQSPTHLIKTRGQQVTLRCSPISGHKSVSWYQQVLGQGPQFIFQYYEKEERGRGNFPDRFSARQFPNYSSELNVNALLLGDSALYLCASSRDRPETQYFGPGTRLLVL.

The V gene is TRBV11-2, the J gene TRBJ1-2; 7 nucleotides agree with TRBD1. The germline V gene encodes CDR1 SGHAT and CDR2 FQNNGV. Trimming took 4 bases from V and 4 from J; bases not matched to a gene: 12. The CDR3 is made up of 16 amino acids. DNA of the CDR3: TGTGCCAGCAGCTCGACCTCCGACAGGGCAGTCTATGGCTACACCTTC. It codes for CASSSTSDRAVYGYTF.

The CDR3 protein is CASSFPRESPYNEQFF. The CDR3 nucleotides read TGCGCCAGCAGCTTCCCCAGGGAAAGTCCCTACAATGAGCAGTTCTTC. The chain combines TRBV5-1 with TRBJ2-1; perhaps TRBD1 as D (5 bases). The CDR3 runs to 16 residues. Trimming shortened V by 2 bases and J by 2 bases, and 14 bases separated the two germline ends. Per the germline V gene, CDR1 is SGHRS and CDR2 is YFSETQ.

The J gene is TRBJ1-5, the V gene TRBV10-3; 9 nucleotides line up with TRBD1. Germline V lookup: CDR1 ENHRY, CDR2 SYGVKD. V trimming: 6 bases; J trimming: 2 bases; junction bases outside the gene matches: 5. The CDR3 is 15 amino acids. The CDR3 region is CAISRDRVGNQPQHF. For the CDR3, the DNA is TGTGCCATCAGCCGGGACAGGGTGGGCAATCAGCCCCAGCATTTT.

The chain combines TRBV28 with TRBJ2-7; 8 bases are a match to TRBD1. In germline, CDR1 is MDHEN, CDR2 SYDVKM. The CDR3 covers 15 residues. With V trimmed by 4 bases and J by 3 bases, 8 bases remained unmatched. CDR3 sequence: CASSSLTGANYEQYF. DNA of the CDR3: TGTGCCAGCAGTTCGTTGACAGGGGCCAACTACGAGCAGTACTTC. Variable domain in full (rest from reference TRBV28 and TRBJ2-7): DVKVTQSSRYLVKRTGEKVFLECVQDMDHENMFWYRQDPGLGLRLIYFSYDVKMKEKGDIPEGYSVSREKKERFSLILESASTNQTSMYLCASSSLTGANYEQYFGPGTRLTVT.

The chain is built from TRBV27 and TRBJ1-6; possibly TRBD1 for D (5 bases). The CDR3 sequence is 14 residues long. The germline CDR1 and CDR2 sequences are MNHEY and SMNVEV (reference sequence). Between the trimmed V and J ends, which lost 8 bases and 5 bases, there was a span of 13 bases. The CDR3: CASASGGHNSPLHF. DNA for the CDR3: TGTGCCAGCGCTTCGGGGGGACATAATTCACCCCTCCACTTT.

The CDR3 protein is CASSMTGGDYNEQFF. DNA for the CDR3: TGTGCCAGCAGCATGACAGGGGGCGATTACAATGAGCAGTTCTTC. The chain has TRBV7-3 and TRBJ2-1, with TRBD1 matching over 10 bases. CDR3 length equals 15 residues. With V trimmed by 5 bases and J by 4 bases, 5 bases remained unmatched. Germline V gene lookup returns CDR1 SGHTA and CDR2 FQGTGA.